This TCR beta chain emerged from a study of CD8 T cells in Susac syndrome. The CDR3 runs to 12 residues. Germline-derived CDR1 and CDR2 are MNHEY and SMNVEV (reference sequence). V lost 5 bases and J 10 bases, leaving 13 bases between the germline ends. The count of this clonotype is one. Negative isolation yielded the CD8+ and CD4+ T cells, while FACS enriched the TEMRA cells. Random hexamers were used to reverse transcribe the RNA input (roughly 0.5 to 1 ug). From the immunoSEQ multiplex PCR reads, TCRdb called clonotypes with MiXCR, one entry per CDR3 protein. This sample carries some 110,000 distinct CDR3 sequences, around 94% of them seen once, and the ten largest clones take around 0.41%.

This TCR was recovered from a human donor with Susac syndrome. The sample was CD8+ T cells from PBMCs. The chain employs TRBV27 and TRBJ2-3; no reliable D call. CDR3 nucleotide sequence: TGTGCCAGCAGTACACCAGGCGCATCGCAGTATTTT. It is translated as CASSTPGASQYF.